This entry lists 18 T cell receptor beta chains sequenced from one sample in a study of monozygotic twins with cystic fibrosis. Assay used: immunoSEQ multiplex PCR; TCRdb lists only in-frame clones, some missing. The table records more than 25,000 clones, less than 95% of them present only once. The material sequenced was blood. Receptor source: a girl aged 2-9 years with cystic fibrosis.

V is TRBV5-4 and J is TRBJ1-4; D is ambiguous. V dropped 0 bases and J dropped 4 bases, with 7 bases sitting between them. Germline V gene sequence: CDR1 SGHNT, CDR2 YYREEE (reference sequence). This CDR3 has 14 residues. The CDR3: CASSLGGINEKLFF. In nucleotides, the CDR3 is TGTGCCAGCAGCTTGGGAGGGATTAATGAAAAACTGTTTTTT.

This clone was seen just once. The chain carries TRBV6-4 and TRBJ2-6; D possibly uses TRBD1 or TRBD2 (5 bases each). V lost 3 bases to trimming and J lost 2 bases, with 5 bases between them. Germline assignment: CDR1 MRHNA and CDR2 SNTAGT. The CDR3 sequence is 14 residues long. The CDR3 spells CASSEGAGANVLTF. Here the CDR3 DNA reads TGTGCCAGCAGTGAGGGGGCTGGGGCCAACGTCCTGACTTTC.

This rearrangement joins TRBV20-1 to TRBJ1-1; the D is unclear. The CDR3 is 9 amino acids. Trimming took 6 bases from V and 11 from J, leaving 10 bases between them. CDR1 is DFQATT, CDR2 SNEGSKA, per germline (reference sequence). CDR3 amino acids: CSARGPAFF. The CDR3 nucleotides are TGCAGTGCCCGCGGACCTGCTTTCTTT.

The chain has TRBV6-6 and TRBJ2-7; D ambiguous. This CDR3 is 11 amino acids long. The germline gives CDR1 MNHNY, CDR2 SVGAGI (reference sequence). V lost 10 bases and J 5 bases, leaving 12 bases between the germline ends. In DNA, the CDR3 is TGTGCCACCACCGAGGCCGACGAGCAGTACTTC. Amino acid sequence: CATTEADEQYF.

As for this clone: The junction differs from germline at one of its ends, possibly a read error. This chain links TRBV4-3 with TRBJ2-4; unclear D gene. CDR1 is LGHNA, CDR2 YSLEER, per germline. This CDR3 is 11 amino acids long. CDR3 amino acids: CASSQEGLGEF. The DNA for the CDR3 is TGCGCCAGCAGCCAAGAAGGCTTGGGTGAGTTC.

This chain links TRBV10-3 with TRBJ1-6; D is uncertain. This CDR3 is 16 amino acids long. In germline, CDR1 is ENHRY, CDR2 SYGVKD. V lost 3 bases and J 6 bases, leaving 15 bases between the germline ends. The CDR3 sequence is CAISDNSARSNSPLHF. The CDR3 region has the DNA TGTGCCATCAGTGATAATTCGGCCAGGTCTAATTCACCCCTCCACTTT.

The CDR3 spells CAWSLLAGDQETQYF. CDR3 DNA: TGTGCCTGGAGCCTACTAGCGGGAGATCAAGAGACCCAGTACTTC. The chain carries TRBV30 and TRBJ2-5; 11 positions agree with TRBD2. This CDR3 comprises 15 residues. Germline-derived CDR1 and CDR2 are GTSNPN and SVGIG (reference sequence). V lost 3 bases and J lost 2; bases outside the gene matches: 5.

The rearrangement links TRBV19 to TRBJ1-1; tentative D call: TRBD1 (6 bases). Germline CDR1 LNHDA, CDR2 SQIVND (reference sequence). The CDR3 covers 11 residues. Between the trimmed V and J ends, which lost 10 bases and 7 bases, there was a span of 13 bases. The CDR3 loop reads CATKTGFEAFF. The CDR3 region has the DNA TGTGCCACAAAGACAGGCTTTGAAGCTTTCTTT.

The V gene is TRBV16, the J gene TRBJ1-4, with no clear D. V lost 4 bases, J lost 0 bases, and 9 bases lay in between. The CDR3 is made up of 15 amino acids. Germline V gene data show CDR1 as KGHSY and CDR2 as FQNENV. The CDR3 spells CASSLRSATNEKLFF. The CDR3 nucleotides read TGTGCCAGCAGCCTAAGGTCCGCAACTAATGAAAAACTGTTTTTT.

The rearrangement uses TRBV9 and TRBJ2-7, with 11 nucleotides matching TRBD1. Germline CDR1 and CDR2: SGDLS and YYNGEE. The trim removed 4 bases at V and 3 bases at J, leaving 3 bases unmatched. The CDR3 extends over 14 amino acids. The CDR3 bases are TGTGCCAGCAGCTATGGGACAGGGGGCTACGAGCAGTACTTC. It specifies CASSYGTGGYEQYF.

The gene calls are TRBV7-9 and TRBJ1-2; TRBD1 aligns across 9 bases. The CDR3 consists of 13 residues. CDR1 SEHNR and CDR2 FQNEAQ come from the germline V gene (reference sequence). V shed 4 bases, J shed 6 bases, and the junction held 3 bases outside the gene matches. For the CDR3, the DNA is TGTGCCAGCAGCTCTTGGACAGGGGATGGCTACACCTTC. Its translation is CASSSWTGDGYTF.

This clone came up once. In DNA, the CDR3 is TGTGCCAGCAGCGTGGGAGGGGACGGGGGCAATCAGCCCCAGCATTTT. It encodes CASSVGGDGGNQPQHF. V and J are TRBV9 and TRBJ1-5, with a tentative D call TRBD1 (5 bases). The CDR3 has 16 residues. V shed 2 bases and J shed 2 bases, with 14 bases lying between them. CDR1 and CDR2 (germline): SGDLS, YYNGEE.

This chain joins TRBV11-2 and TRBJ2-7; possible D gene TRBD2, 5 bases. This CDR3 is 13 amino acids long. CDR1 and CDR2 (germline): SGHAT, FQNNGV. Trimming stripped 4 bases from V and 4 bases from J, with 11 bases between. CDR3 nucleotides: TGTGCCAGCAGCTCAGGCGGGTTTTACGAGCAGTACTTC. It specifies CASSSGGFYEQYF.

CDR3 DNA: TGTGCCAGCAGCCCTCATGCGGGCGGGGACTTAACCTACAATGAGCAGTTCTTC. This translates into CASSPHAGGDLTYNEQFF. This chain links TRBV7-8 with TRBJ2-1; D may be TRBD2 (6 bases). This CDR3 contains 18 residues. Germline V gene sequence: CDR1 SGHVS, CDR2 FQNEAQ. Trimming took off 5 bases at V and 2 bases at J, with 22 bases between the two ends.

This chain connects TRBV9 to TRBJ1-2, with D possibly being TRBD1 (6 bases). With 2 bases removed from V and 6 bases from J, the gap between germline ends came to 11 bases. The CDR3 runs to 13 residues. CDR1 and CDR2 from the germline V gene are SGDLS and YYNGEE. CDR3 in amino acids: CASSVDQGHGYTF. The CDR3 region has the DNA TGTGCCAGCAGCGTGGATCAGGGGCATGGCTACACCTTC.

The chain joins TRBV29-1 to TRBJ1-2, with a possible D match to TRBD1 (5 bases). This CDR3 contains 12 residues. V lost 7 bases to trimming and J lost 4 bases, with 13 bases between them. Germline V gene lookup returns CDR1 SQVTM and CDR2 ANQGSEA. CDR3 loop: CSAMTEFYGYTF. CDR3 in DNA: TGCAGCGCCATGACAGAGTTCTATGGCTACACCTTC. The whole variable domain, filled in from reference TRBV29-1 and TRBJ1-2, reads SAVISQKPSRDICQRGTSLTIQCQVDSQVTMMFWYRQQPGQSLTLIATANQGSEATYESGFVIDKFPISRPNLTFSTLTVSNMSPEDSSIYLCSAMTEFYGYTFGSGTRLTVV.

The chain is built from TRBV7-6 and TRBJ2-1, with D perhaps matching TRBD2 (5 bases). The CDR3 extends over 15 amino acids. Trimming pared 4 bases from V and 2 bases from J, leaving 12 bases between. Germline V gene data show CDR1 as SGHVS and CDR2 as FNYEAQ. The CDR3 coding sequence is TGTGCCAGCAGCTCGGGGTATACTACCTACAATGAGCAGTTCTTC. It encodes CASSSGYTTYNEQFF.

This rearrangement joins TRBV5-4 to TRBJ2-7; 9 bases line up with TRBD2. V lost 2 bases, J lost 3 bases, and 6 bases stayed unmatched. The germline V gene has CDR1 SGHNT and CDR2 YYREEE (reference sequence). This CDR3 comprises 15 residues. CDR3 in amino acids: CASSFWRGGRYEQYF. For the CDR3, the DNA is TGTGCCAGCAGCTTTTGGCGGGGGGGCCGCTACGAGCAGTACTTC.